The 9 T cell receptor beta chains given below trace back to one sample, sequenced in a study of immune heterogeneity within non-small cell lung tumors (dated by TCRdb to between 2017 and 2018). Genomic DNA was extracted from bulk tumor tissue and used as the TCR template, and roughly 590 ng gDNA was amplified per sample. During surgery, several biopsies were collected from each primary tumor and placed as far from one another as possible within the tumor mass. The study cohort was described as untreated, and the patients were newly diagnosed NSCLC cases having curative surgery. The instrument was a HiSeq X Ten. The TCR beta CDR3 region was amplified with a multiplex PCR system whose first round ran for 10 cycles using 32 V-gene forward primers and 13 J-gene reverse primers. TCRdb trimmed the raw reads at Q25, called clones with MiXCR and kept productive beta chains. One record per CDR3 amino acid sequence lists the most common genes and DNA. Across this sample there are about 6,400 distinct CDR3 sequences, with around a fifth seen only once. The ten largest clones add up to 8.6% of the sample.

Sequenced material: lung tumor tissue. The receptors stem from a man aged 70-80 years with non-small cell lung cancer.

The chain employs TRBV2 and TRBJ2-3; no clear D gene. The CDR3 has 15 residues. The germline V gene has CDR1 SNHLY and CDR2 FYNNEI. Trimming cost V 7 bases and J 0 bases, with 14 bases left between them. CDR3 in DNA: TGTGCCAGCAATAATCTAGGGTCTAGCACAGATACGCAGTATTTT. Protein product: CASNNLGSSTDTQYF. Combining the CDR3 with reference TRBV2 and TRBJ2-3 gives the whole variable domain EPEVTQTPSHQVTQMGQEVILRCVPISNHLYFYWYRQILGQKVEFLVSFYNNEISEKSEIFDDQFSVERPDGSNFTLKIRSTKLEDSAMYFCASNNLGSSTDTQYFGPGTRLTVL.

By share, this clonotype counts as medium-sized. The chain carries TRBV30 and TRBJ2-7, with TRBD2 matching 7 bases. Germline V gives CDR1 GTSNPN, CDR2 SVGIG (reference sequence). J was trimmed by 5 bases and V by 3 bases; bases with no gene match: 7. The CDR3 is 13 amino acids. The CDR3 here is CAWRGAGTHEQYF. The CDR3 nucleotides are TGTGCCTGGAGAGGAGCGGGGACGCACGAGCAGTACTTC.

Note on this clonotype: This sequence may be a read error, since a much larger clone differs from it by one base. The rearrangement uses TRBV5-6 and TRBJ2-7, with D unresolved. The germline CDR1 and CDR2 sequences are SGHDT and YYEEEE. The CDR3 covers 15 residues. V gave up 4 bases and J gave up 2 bases, with 16 bases separating them. CDR3 amino acids: CASSPDAWMTYEQYF. In DNA form, the CDR3 reads TGTGCCAGCAGCCCTGACGCCTGGATGACCTACGAGCAGTACTTC.

The genes are TRBV30 and TRBJ2-5; the D gene is possibly TRBD1 (6 bases). The CDR3 spans 14 residues. Germline assignment: CDR1 GTSNPN and CDR2 SVGIG (reference sequence). Trimming shortened V by 0 bases and J by 5 bases, and 13 bases separated the two germline ends. The CDR3 DNA reads as TGTGCCTGGAGTGTACCTGGGGGCCGGGAGACCCAGTACTTC. Protein sequence: CAWSVPGGRETQYF.

As to this clonotype: With a much larger clone just one base away, this may be a read error. The rearrangement joins TRBV7-2 to TRBJ2-4, with TRBD2 as a possible D gene (6 bases). The germline gives CDR1 SGHTA, CDR2 FQGNSA. The CDR3 consists of 13 residues. CDR3 in DNA: TGTGCCAGCAGCTTTTCTAGCAGTAGGGAGGAGTTCTTC. This gives the protein CASSFSSSREEFF.

There are many counts of this clonotype. V and J are TRBV18 and TRBJ2-5; possible D gene TRBD1, 6 bases. In germline, CDR1 is KGHSH, CDR2 LQKENI. Trimming shortened V by 1 base and J by 4 bases, and 7 bases separated the two germline ends. The CDR3 totals 13 residues. CDR3 amino acids: CASSPQGVETQYF. As DNA, the CDR3 is TGTGCCAGCTCACCACAGGGGGTAGAGACCCAGTACTTC.

This clonotype counts as medium-sized (0.01 to 0.1%). The rearrangement links TRBV6-1 to TRBJ2-1; D possibly corresponds to TRBD2 (7 bases). Deletions cut 7 bases from V and 7 bases from J, with 17 bases between. Germline lookup yields CDR1 MNHNS and CDR2 SASEGT. The CDR3 is made up of 14 amino acids. The CDR3 DNA is TGTGCCAGCACTCGGGGGGCTGGTCGGAATGAGCAGTTCTTC. It codes for CASTRGAGRNEQFF.

This clonotype is medium-sized in the sample. The V call is TRBV28, the J call TRBJ2-7, with 9 bases that match TRBD2. Germline CDR1 MDHEN, CDR2 SYDVKM. The CDR3 consists of 16 residues. V lost 3 bases and J lost 3; bases outside the gene matches: 9. CDR3 loop: CASSFFGLAGLYEQYF. CDR3 DNA: TGTGCCAGCAGTTTCTTTGGTCTAGCGGGACTCTACGAGCAGTACTTC.

The chain employs TRBV29-1 and TRBJ1-1; D ambiguous. Trimming removed 4 bases at V and 4 bases at J, with 10 bases between. The CDR3 is 12 amino acids. Germline CDR1 SQVTM, CDR2 ANQGSEA. The chain's CDR3 is CSVGTPGTEAFF. The CDR3 DNA sequence: TGCAGCGTTGGAACCCCCGGCACTGAAGCTTTCTTT.